This TCR beta chain was sequenced for a study of blood T cell repertoires in COVID-19. On the study more broadly: COVID-19 samples, acute and convalescent, were from the United States, Italy and Spain. PBMCs, B-cell-depleted T cells, or T cells were the source of the cDNA or gDNA that made up the material.

V lost 1 base and J lost 1, with 13 bases in between. Germline V gene lookup returns CDR1 LGHDT and CDR2 YNNKEL (reference sequence). This CDR3 has 16 amino acids. Study processing details: Nucleated cell number was recorded as an estimate derived from reference gene primer amplification. Sequencing used immunoSEQ multiplex PCR; TCRdb keeps in-frame clones, though not all of them. D and trimming were read from the DNA, whereas the V and J calls and clone size are those reported in that table. The repertoire holds 200,000 to 250,000 clones, with 80% to 90% as singletons. This clonotype originated in an older woman who had recovered from COVID-19. The V and J genes are TRBV3-1 (or the pseudogene TRBV3-2) and TRBJ1-2, with a tentative D call TRBD1 (5 bases). The material sequenced was peripheral blood. CDR3 bases: TGTGCCAGCAGCCAAGGTTTGGGCGGGGGTAACTATGGCTACACCTTC. Its translation is CASSQGLGGGNYGYTF.